This is a list of T cell receptor beta chains from one sample in a study of T cell repertoires in cytomegalovirus infection. Their antigens are not known. TCRdb passed the reads through MiXCR, listing each CDR3 protein once. The repertoire has approximately 30,000 distinct CDR3 sequences, 15% to 20% of them found once; the top ten carry around 80%. Source: CD8+ T cells from cultured PBMCs, taken from culture after CMV antigen stimulation. Receptors were obtained from a human donor in good health (CMV status not recorded). Some clones in this sample may be carry-over from other donors' samples. CDR3s include the opening cysteine and the closing phenylalanine or tryptophan. Each record gives: CDR3 length, clone size, V gene, D gene, J gene, CDR3 DNA, CDR3 protein. A D gene is named only where the DNA matches it firmly. Clone size is given for some rows only: seen once, a few or many times, or a class if the clone is expanded.

cdr3_length: 15; clone_size: few; v_call: TRBV12-3/TRBV12-4; d_call: TRBD2; j_call: TRBJ2-1; cdr3_nt: TGTGCCAGCAACTCCGCGGGAATAGCGGGGGATGAGCAGTTCTTC; cdr3_aa: CASNSAGIAGDEQFF
cdr3_length: 14; clone_size: few; v_call: TRBV28; d_call: TRBD2; j_call: TRBJ2-7; cdr3_nt: TGTGCCAGCAGTTTCCGCGGGAGGCAGTACGAGCAGTACTTC; cdr3_aa: CASSFRGRQYEQYF
cdr3_length: 15; clone_size: few; v_call: TRBV7-3; d_call: TRBD1; j_call: TRBJ2-1; cdr3_nt: TGTGCCAGCAGCTCCCCCGGACAGGGTGACAATGAGCAGTTCTTC; cdr3_aa: CASSSPGQGDNEQFF
cdr3_length: 12; clone_size: -; v_call: TRBV11-2; d_call: -; j_call: TRBJ2-1; cdr3_nt: TGTGCCAGCAGTGGTCAGGACAATGAGCAGTTCTTC; cdr3_aa: CASSGQDNEQFF
cdr3_length: 17; clone_size: few; v_call: TRBV7-2; d_call: -; j_call: TRBJ2-1; cdr3_nt: TGTGCCAGCACCTGCCCCCCCCGGGACTCATACTACAATGAGCAGTTCTTC; cdr3_aa: CASTCPPRDSYYNEQFF
cdr3_length: 17; clone_size: few; v_call: TRBV7-2; d_call: -; j_call: TRBJ1-1; cdr3_nt: TGTGCCAGCAGCTCTTCTGGGGGGTTGGTGGGGGGCACTGAAGCTTTCTTT; cdr3_aa: CASSSSGGLVGGTEAFF
cdr3_length: 15; clone_size: many; v_call: TRBV9; d_call: -; j_call: TRBJ2-7; cdr3_nt: TGTGCCAGCAGCGAGGGGGGCCTAAGCTCCTACGAGCAGTACTTC; cdr3_aa: CASSEGGLSSYEQYF
cdr3_length: 16; clone_size: -; v_call: TRBV25-1; d_call: -; j_call: TRBJ1-4; cdr3_nt: TGTGCCAGCAGTGAACCACTACTAACAACTAATGAAAAACTGTTTTTT; cdr3_aa: CASSEPLLTTNEKLFF
cdr3_length: 15; clone_size: few; v_call: TRBV6-2/TRBV6-3; d_call: TRBD1; j_call: TRBJ2-7; cdr3_nt: TGTGCCAGCACCGGGACAGGGAGCGAGGGGTACGAGCAGTACTTC; cdr3_aa: CASTGTGSEGYEQYF
cdr3_length: 14; clone_size: few; v_call: TRBV7-7; d_call: TRBD1; j_call: TRBJ2-7; cdr3_nt: TGTGCCAGCAGCCCAGGACAGGGGGCTAGGGAGCAGTACTTC; cdr3_aa: CASSPGQGAREQYF
cdr3_length: 16; clone_size: few; v_call: TRBV7-9; d_call: -; j_call: TRBJ2-2; cdr3_nt: TGTGCCAGCAGCTTAGTCCCAGCGGGGAACACCGGGGAGCTGTTTTTT; cdr3_aa: CASSLVPAGNTGELFF
cdr3_length: 16; clone_size: few; v_call: TRBV28; d_call: TRBD2; j_call: TRBJ2-7; cdr3_nt: TGTGCCAGCAAGGCCCAGGGTAGCGGGTTGGCCTACGAGCAGTACTTC; cdr3_aa: CASKAQGSGLAYEQYF
cdr3_length: 13; clone_size: few; v_call: TRBV11-3; d_call: -; j_call: TRBJ2-5; cdr3_nt: TGTGCCAGCAGCCGATCCATAGGAGAGACCCAGTACTTC; cdr3_aa: CASSRSIGETQYF
cdr3_length: 16; clone_size: few; v_call: TRBV20-1; d_call: TRBD2; j_call: TRBJ2-1; cdr3_nt: TGCAGTGCTAGACCTACTAGCGGGAGTTCAAAACATGAGCAGTTCTTC; cdr3_aa: CSARPTSGSSKHEQFF
cdr3_length: 15; clone_size: few; v_call: TRBV12-3/TRBV12-4; d_call: -; j_call: TRBJ2-5; cdr3_nt: TGTGCCAGCAGTCCACCCCGAGAAGGCTGGGAGACCCAGTACTTC; cdr3_aa: CASSPPREGWETQYF
cdr3_length: 16; clone_size: many; v_call: TRBV7-8; d_call: TRBD1; j_call: TRBJ2-3; cdr3_nt: TGTGCCAGCAGTAGAGTTGGGGGACAGGGCACAGATACGCAGTATTTT; cdr3_aa: CASSRVGGQGTDTQYF
cdr3_length: 14; clone_size: few; v_call: TRBV6-2/TRBV6-3; d_call: -; j_call: TRBJ1-5; cdr3_nt: TGTGCCAGCAGTTACTCGTCAGGTAATCAGCCCCAGCATTTT; cdr3_aa: CASSYSSGNQPQHF
cdr3_length: 17; clone_size: few; v_call: TRBV7-2; d_call: TRBD2; j_call: TRBJ2-7; cdr3_nt: TGTGCCAGCAGCTTAGATCGAACGGGAGGGCCTTCCTACGAGCAGTACTTC; cdr3_aa: CASSLDRTGGPSYEQYF
cdr3_length: 17; clone_size: -; v_call: TRBV6-1; d_call: TRBD1; j_call: TRBJ2-2; cdr3_nt: TGTGCCAGCAGTGAATTCGCGGGACAGGGTTTAACCGGGGAGCTGTTTTTT; cdr3_aa: CASSEFAGQGLTGELFF
cdr3_length: 18; clone_size: few; v_call: TRBV27; d_call: -; j_call: TRBJ2-6; cdr3_nt: TGTGCCAGCAGTTTATCGACGGGCAGCCTCTCTGGGGCCAACGTCCTGACTTTC; cdr3_aa: CASSLSTGSLSGANVLTF
cdr3_length: 12; clone_size: few; v_call: TRBV7-2; d_call: -; j_call: TRBJ1-3; cdr3_nt: TGTGCCAGCAGCCCCTTTGGGTCTACCATATATTTT; cdr3_aa: CASSPFGSTIYF
cdr3_length: 15; clone_size: many; v_call: TRBV7-2; d_call: TRBD1; j_call: TRBJ1-5; cdr3_nt: TGTGCCAGCAGCTTAGTTGGACAGGGAGGTCAGCCCCAGCATTTT; cdr3_aa: CASSLVGQGGQPQHF
cdr3_length: 13; clone_size: -; v_call: TRBV28; d_call: -; j_call: TRBJ2-3; cdr3_nt: TGTGCCAGCTGGGCGCGGGAAGCAGATACGCAGTATTTT; cdr3_aa: CASWAREADTQYF
cdr3_length: 13; clone_size: few; v_call: TRBV12-3/TRBV12-4; d_call: -; j_call: TRBJ1-6; cdr3_nt: TGTGCCAGCAGTCTACAGGGAAATTCACCCCTCCACTTT; cdr3_aa: CASSLQGNSPLHF
cdr3_length: 15; clone_size: -; v_call: TRBV6-2/TRBV6-3; d_call: TRBD1; j_call: TRBJ1-1; cdr3_nt: TGTGCCAGCAGTTACTCACAGGGGTACAACACTGAAGCTTTCTTT; cdr3_aa: CASSYSQGYNTEAFF
cdr3_length: 17; clone_size: -; v_call: TRBV4-3; d_call: -; j_call: TRBJ2-5; cdr3_nt: TGCGCCAGCAGCCAAGGTCGAAAAGGGGGCGGGAGGGAGACCCAGTACTTC; cdr3_aa: CASSQGRKGGGRETQYF
cdr3_length: 12; clone_size: -; v_call: TRBV27; d_call: TRBD1; j_call: TRBJ1-3; cdr3_nt: TGTGCCAGCAGTTTGAGACAGGGGCCTCTATATTTT; cdr3_aa: CASSLRQGPLYF
cdr3_length: 13; clone_size: -; v_call: TRBV6-2/TRBV6-3; d_call: TRBD2; j_call: TRBJ2-1; cdr3_nt: TGTGCCAGCAGTGCGGGAGTCTGGGATGAGCAGTTCTTC; cdr3_aa: CASSAGVWDEQFF
cdr3_length: 14; clone_size: -; v_call: TRBV7-9; d_call: -; j_call: TRBJ2-7; cdr3_nt: TGTGCCAGCAGCTTCGAGTCCAGGGCTCACGAGCAGTACTTC; cdr3_aa: CASSFESRAHEQYF
cdr3_length: 12; clone_size: -; v_call: TRBV7-6; d_call: -; j_call: TRBJ2-7; cdr3_nt: TGTGCCAGCAGCTTAGCGGCCGGTGAGCAGTACTTC; cdr3_aa: CASSLAAGEQYF
cdr3_length: 14; clone_size: few; v_call: TRBV6-1; d_call: TRBD2; j_call: TRBJ2-3; cdr3_nt: TGTGCCAGCAGTTTTGCTAGCGGGAGGGATACGCAGTATTTT; cdr3_aa: CASSFASGRDTQYF
cdr3_length: 14; clone_size: few; v_call: TRBV24-1; d_call: -; j_call: TRBJ1-2; cdr3_nt: TGTGCCACCAGTGACCCCGCCAGGCACTATGGCTACACCTTC; cdr3_aa: CATSDPARHYGYTF